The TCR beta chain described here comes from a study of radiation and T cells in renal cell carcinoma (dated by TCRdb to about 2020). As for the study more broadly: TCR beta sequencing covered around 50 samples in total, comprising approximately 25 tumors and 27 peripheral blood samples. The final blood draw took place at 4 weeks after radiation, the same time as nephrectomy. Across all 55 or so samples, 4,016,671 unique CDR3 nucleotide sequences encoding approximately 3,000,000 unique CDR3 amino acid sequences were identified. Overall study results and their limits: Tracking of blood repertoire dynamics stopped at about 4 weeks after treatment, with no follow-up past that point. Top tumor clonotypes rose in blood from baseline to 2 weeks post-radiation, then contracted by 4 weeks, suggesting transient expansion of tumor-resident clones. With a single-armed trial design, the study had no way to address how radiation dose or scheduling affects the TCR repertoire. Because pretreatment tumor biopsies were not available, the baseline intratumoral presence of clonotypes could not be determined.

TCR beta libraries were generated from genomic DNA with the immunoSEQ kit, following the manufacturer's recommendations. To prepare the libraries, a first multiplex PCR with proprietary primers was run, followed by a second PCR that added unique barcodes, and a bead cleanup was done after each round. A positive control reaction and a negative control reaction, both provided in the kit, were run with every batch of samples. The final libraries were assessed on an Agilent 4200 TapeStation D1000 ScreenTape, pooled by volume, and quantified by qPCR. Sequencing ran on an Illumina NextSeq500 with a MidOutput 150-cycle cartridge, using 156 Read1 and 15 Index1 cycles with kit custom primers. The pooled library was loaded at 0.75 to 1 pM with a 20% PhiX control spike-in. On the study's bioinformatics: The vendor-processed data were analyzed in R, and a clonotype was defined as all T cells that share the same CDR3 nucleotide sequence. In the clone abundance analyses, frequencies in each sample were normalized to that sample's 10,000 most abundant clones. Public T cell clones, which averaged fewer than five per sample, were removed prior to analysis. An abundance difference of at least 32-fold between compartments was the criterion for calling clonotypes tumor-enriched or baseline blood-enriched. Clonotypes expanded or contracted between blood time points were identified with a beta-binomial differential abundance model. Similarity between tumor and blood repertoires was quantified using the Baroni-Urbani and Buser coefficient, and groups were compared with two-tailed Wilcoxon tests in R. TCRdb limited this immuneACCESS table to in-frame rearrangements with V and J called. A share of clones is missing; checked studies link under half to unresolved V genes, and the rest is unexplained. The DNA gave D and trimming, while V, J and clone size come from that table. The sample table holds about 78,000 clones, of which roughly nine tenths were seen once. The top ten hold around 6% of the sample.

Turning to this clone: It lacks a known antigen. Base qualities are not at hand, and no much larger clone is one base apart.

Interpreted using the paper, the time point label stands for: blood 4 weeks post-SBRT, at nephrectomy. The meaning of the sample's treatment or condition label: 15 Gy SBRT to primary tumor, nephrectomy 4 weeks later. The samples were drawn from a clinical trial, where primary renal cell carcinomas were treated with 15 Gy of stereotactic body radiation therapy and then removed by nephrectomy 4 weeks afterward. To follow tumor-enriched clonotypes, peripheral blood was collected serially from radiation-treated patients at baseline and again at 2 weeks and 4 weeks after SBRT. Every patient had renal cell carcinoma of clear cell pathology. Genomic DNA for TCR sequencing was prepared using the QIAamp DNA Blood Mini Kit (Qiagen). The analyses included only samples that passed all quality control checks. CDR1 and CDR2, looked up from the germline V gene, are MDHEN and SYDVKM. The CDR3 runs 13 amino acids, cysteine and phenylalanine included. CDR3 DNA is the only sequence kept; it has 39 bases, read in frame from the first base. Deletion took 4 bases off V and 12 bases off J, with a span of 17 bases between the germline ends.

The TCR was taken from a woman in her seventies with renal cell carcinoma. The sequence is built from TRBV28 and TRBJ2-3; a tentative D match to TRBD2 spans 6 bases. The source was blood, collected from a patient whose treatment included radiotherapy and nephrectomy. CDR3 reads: CASSSPGDFKQYF. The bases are TGTGCCAGCAGTTCCCCTGGGGACTTTAAACAGTATTTT.